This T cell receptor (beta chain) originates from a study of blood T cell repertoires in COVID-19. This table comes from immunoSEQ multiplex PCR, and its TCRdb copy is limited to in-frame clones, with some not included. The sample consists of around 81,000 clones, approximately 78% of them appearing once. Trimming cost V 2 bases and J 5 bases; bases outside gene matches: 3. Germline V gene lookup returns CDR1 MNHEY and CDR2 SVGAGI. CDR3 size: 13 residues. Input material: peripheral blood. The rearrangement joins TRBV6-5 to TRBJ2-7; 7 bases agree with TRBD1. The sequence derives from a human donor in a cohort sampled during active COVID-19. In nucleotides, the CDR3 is TGTGCCAGCAGTTACCGCCAGGGGGACGAGCAGTACTTC. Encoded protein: CASSYRQGDEQYF.